This passage covers 5 T cell receptor beta chains from one sample sequenced in a study of T cell responses to AZD1222 COVID-19 vaccine. Some clones are missing from TCRdb's copy, which holds only in-frame ones; the method was immunoSEQ multiplex PCR. This table holds approximately 130,000 clones, approximately 91% found once. The sequenced sample was peripheral blood, obtained 28 days after the second AZD1222 dose. Receptors originate from an adult who received the AZD1222 COVID-19 vaccine.

The chain has TRBV18 and TRBJ1-3, with D unresolved. Per the germline V gene, CDR1 is KGHSH and CDR2 is LQKENI. The CDR3 contains 18 residues. V dropped 1 base and J dropped 0 bases, with 16 bases sitting between them. CDR3 bases: TGTGCCAGCTCACCACTGAGGGCAGATTACGGCTCTGGAAACACCATATATTTT. Protein: CASSPLRADYGSGNTIYF.

This clone was seen just once. The chain carries TRBV6-6 and TRBJ1-3; TRBD1 is a possible D gene (6 bases). Germline V lookup: CDR1 MNHNY, CDR2 SVGAGI (reference sequence). The CDR3 covers 13 residues. V was clipped by 6 bases and J by 1 base, with 7 bases between them. The CDR3 reads CASSGQSGNTIYF. In DNA form, the CDR3 reads TGTGCCAGCAGCGGACAGTCTGGAAACACCATATATTTT.

The genes are TRBV6-2 or TRBV6-3 and TRBJ2-5, with D unclear. V was clipped by 5 bases and J by 5 bases, with 18 bases between them. Germline V gene lookup returns CDR1 MNHEY and CDR2 SVGEGT. There are 15 residues in the CDR3. The CDR3 nucleotides read TGTGCCAGCAGTCGTACGGTGCCACAGTGGGAGACCCAGTACTTC. It yields the protein CASSRTVPQWETQYF.

Only a few counts were recorded for this clone. V and J are TRBV2 and TRBJ1-5; the D gene is possibly TRBD1 (5 bases). The CDR3 extends over 14 amino acids. V shed 1 base and J shed 3 bases, with 7 bases lying between them. Germline V gene lookup returns CDR1 SNHLY and CDR2 FYNNEI. CDR3 sequence (DNA): TGTGCCAGCAGTGAAGACAGGATCAATCAGCCCCAGCATTTT. Translation gives CASSEDRINQPQHF.

V is TRBV28 and J is TRBJ1-5; D gene uncertain. Trimming stripped 1 base from V and 7 bases from J, with 14 bases between. Germline values: CDR1 MDHEN, CDR2 SYDVKM. The CDR3 length is 15 residues. CDR3 in DNA: TGTGCCAGCAGTTTATACGGACGTGGGGTCCAGCCCCAGCATTTT. Protein: CASSLYGRGVQPQHF.